This T cell receptor (beta chain) comes out of a study of T cells after posttransplantation cyclophosphamide. Findings and limits, study-wide: Donor CD8+ memory clones often dominated recipient blood repertoires at later times.

The CDR3 length is 15 residues. Deletions cut 1 base from V and 5 bases from J, with 11 bases between. The germline CDR1 and CDR2 sequences are SGHNT and YENEEA. TCRdb's table, derived via immunoSEQ multiplex PCR, lists solely in-frame clones and lacks some. The sample holds about 66,000 clones, just over 90% seen once. This clone was observed a single time. Its antigen is as yet unknown. This TCR came from a woman in her thirties in good health and a related stem cell transplant donor. V and J are TRBV11-3 and TRBJ2-2; weak D call: TRBD1 (6 bases). The specimen was PBMCs. For the CDR3, the DNA is TGTGCCAGCAGCTTAGGGGCAGGGGTTACCGGGGAGCTGTTTTTT. Amino acid sequence: CASSLGAGVTGELFF.